The 27 T cell receptor beta chains listed next were all sequenced from one sample in a study of CD8 T cells in ankylosing spondylitis. TCRdb ran MiXCR on the 5' RACE reads and lists one entry per CDR3 protein. The sample gives roughly 120,000 distinct CDR3 sequences, roughly 13% of which show up once; approximately 3.1% is in the top ten. Sequencing input: blood, either unsorted or a sorted T cell fraction (not recorded which). The receptors here all came from a female donor with ankylosing spondylitis or in good health (not recorded which).

As for this clonotype: Being one base from a much bigger clone, this may be a read error. The V and J genes are TRBV2 and TRBJ2-5, with TRBD1 identical over 8 bases. CDR3 length equals 15 residues. CDR1 is SNHLY and CDR2 is FYNNEI in the germline V gene. CDR3 coding DNA: TGTGCCAGCAGAAAAACGGACAGGGCCCAAGAGTCCCAGTACTTC. It specifies CASRKTDRAQESQYF.

With respect to this clonotype: A much larger clone differs by one base, so this may be a read error. This chain connects TRBV7-9 to TRBJ1-1; maybe TRBD1 (6 bases). This CDR3 spans 14 amino acids. CDR1 is SEHNR and CDR2 is FQNEAQ in the germline V gene (reference sequence). Trimming took 5 bases from V and 0 from J, leaving 10 bases between them. CDR3 coding DNA: TGTGCCAGCAGCGCCGACAGGATGAACACTGAAGCTTTCTTT. Protein: CASSADRMNTEAFF.

This clonotype was seen once. The chain employs TRBV6-2 or TRBV6-3 and TRBJ2-5, with D tentatively TRBD1 (6 bases). There are 14 residues in the CDR3. Trimming took 7 bases from V and 5 from J, leaving 17 bases between them. Germline V gives CDR1 MNHEY, CDR2 SVGEGT. The CDR3 region is CASNHEGEWETQYF. The CDR3 nucleotides are TGTGCCAGCAACCATGAGGGGGAATGGGAGACCCAGTACTTC.

The rearrangement links TRBV12-5 to TRBJ2-1; 8 nucleotides agree with TRBD2. There are 16 residues in the CDR3. Germline V gene sequence: CDR1 LGHNT, CDR2 FRNRAP. After removal of 0 bases from V and 3 bases from J, the junction contained 4 bases not matched to a gene. Written as DNA, the CDR3 is TGTGCTAGTGGTTTGGTAATAGCGGGGAACTACAATGAGCAGTTCTTC. It specifies CASGLVIAGNYNEQFF.

Many counts were recorded for this clonotype. This chain joins TRBV5-1 and TRBJ2-3; no definite D call. The CDR3 extends over 17 amino acids. The V gene lost 2 bases and the J gene lost 1 base, with 17 bases spanning the gap. Germline V gives CDR1 SGHRS, CDR2 YFSETQ. In DNA form, the CDR3 reads TGCGCCAGCAGCTTATACGAGACGGGCGAACGCACAGATACGCAGTATTTT. Translated, it gives CASSLYETGERTDTQYF.

This clonotype was seen ten or more times. The genes are TRBV18 and TRBJ1-5; weak D call: TRBD1 (6 bases). Trimming left V 3 bases short and J 3 bases short, with 9 bases between. The CDR3 length is 14 residues. In germline, CDR1 is KGHSH, CDR2 LQKENI. The CDR3 DNA reads as TGTGCCAGCTCACCCGGACAGCCCAATCAGCCCCAGCATTTT. The encoded protein is CASSPGQPNQPQHF.

This clonotype has at least ten counts. The rearrangement joins TRBV7-9 to TRBJ2-7, with D possibly matching TRBD1 (5 bases). The CDR3 runs to 14 residues. Germline CDR1 and CDR2: SEHNR and FQNEAQ (reference sequence). The V end was cut by 1 base, the J end by 0 bases, with 7 bases between. The CDR3 loop is CASSLVQDSYEQYF. The DNA of the CDR3 is TGTGCCAGCAGCTTAGTACAGGACTCCTACGAGCAGTACTTC.

This clonotype was seen a few times. The chain is built from TRBV20-1 and TRBJ2-1; D might be TRBD2 (6 bases). The CDR3 length is 12 residues. V dropped 5 bases and J dropped 6 bases, with 11 bases sitting between them. Germline V lookup: CDR1 DFQATT, CDR2 SNEGSKA (reference sequence). The CDR3 loop reads CSALRDSNEQFF. In DNA, the CDR3 is TGCAGTGCTCTCCGGGACTCCAATGAGCAGTTCTTC.

This clonotype has ten or more counts. This chain connects TRBV29-1 to TRBJ1-1; no firm D call. V was clipped by 6 bases and J by 1 base, with 6 bases between them. Germline CDR1 and CDR2: SQVTM and ANQGSEA. This CDR3 region has 11 residues. CDR3 sequence reads: CSVRWNTEAFF. The DNA for the CDR3 is TGCAGCGTGAGGTGGAACACTGAAGCTTTCTTT.

Note on this clonotype: A much more abundant neighbour one base away suggests this may be a read error. This rearrangement joins TRBV20-1 to TRBJ1-2; the D is unclear. There are 12 residues in the CDR3. The germline V and J ends were trimmed by 3 bases and 9 bases, with 14 bases remaining between them. Looked up from germline, CDR1 is DFQATT and CDR2 is SNEGSKA (reference sequence). CDR3 DNA: TGCAGTGCTAGTCGCGTGAATGGGCGCTACACCTTC. As protein: CSASRVNGRYTF.

This clonotype has ten or more counts. This chain links TRBV20-1 with TRBJ2-3; D may be TRBD2 (5 bases). Per germline, CDR1 DFQATT and CDR2 SNEGSKA (reference sequence). The V end was cut by 3 bases, the J end by 4 bases, with 14 bases between. CDR3 length: 14 amino acids. The CDR3 here is CSARPFTRADTQYF. The CDR3 bases are TGCAGTGCTAGGCCCTTCACGCGGGCAGATACGCAGTATTTT.

The CDR3 sequence: CASSQDLSGVYEQYF. DNA of the CDR3: TGCGCCAGCAGCCAAGATCTCTCAGGCGTCTACGAGCAGTACTTC. The chain recombines TRBV4-1 with TRBJ2-7; D unclear. The CDR3 consists of 15 residues. From germline, CDR1 is MGHRA and CDR2 YSYEKL. The V end was cut by 0 bases, the J end by 3 bases, with 12 bases between.

This rearrangement joins TRBV13 to TRBJ2-1, with D perhaps matching TRBD2 (5 bases). The germline V and J ends were trimmed by 5 bases and 0 bases, with 11 bases remaining between them. The CDR3 covers 15 residues. Per germline, CDR1 PRHDT and CDR2 FYEKMQ (reference sequence). The chain's CDR3 is CASSLRVDSYNEQFF. DNA of the CDR3: TGTGCCAGCAGCCTGAGGGTTGACTCCTACAATGAGCAGTTCTTC.

This clonotype occurred a few times. This rearrangement joins TRBV12-3 or TRBV12-4 to TRBJ2-5, with D unclear. Deletions cut 1 base from V and 1 base from J, with 7 bases between. CDR3 length: 14 residues. The CDR3 protein is CASSLGLGQETQYF. CDR3 in DNA: TGTGCCAGCAGTTTAGGGTTGGGCCAAGAGACCCAGTACTTC.

In its sample, this clonotype was seen a few times. The CDR3 DNA sequence: TGTGCCAGCAGCGTCGCAGCTACTAATGAAAAACTGTTTTTT. Its protein is CASSVAATNEKLFF. The chain recombines TRBV7-9 with TRBJ1-4, with unresolved D. V was cut by 5 bases and J by 2 bases, with 9 bases left in between. The length of the CDR3 is 14 residues. Germline CDR1 is SEHNR and CDR2 is FQNEAQ (reference sequence).

This clonotype has a handful of counts. V usage is TRBV28 and J usage is TRBJ2-7; unclear D gene. The CDR3 loop spans 11 amino acids. The V gene's germline CDR1 is MDHEN and CDR2 SYDVKM. The germline V and J ends were trimmed by 5 bases and 4 bases, with 6 bases remaining between them. CDR3: CASSHHYEQYF. CDR3 in DNA: TGTGCCAGCAGTCACCATTACGAGCAGTACTTC.

This clonotype was seen a handful of times. The rearrangement links TRBV19 to TRBJ2-1, with 12 bases fitting TRBD2. The J segment lost 14 bases and the V segment lost 6 bases, leaving 14 bases of the junction unmatched. This CDR3 contains 15 residues. Germline CDR1 reads LNHDA; CDR2 reads SQIVND (reference sequence). This CDR3 reads CASSPLLAGGPGEFF. The CDR3 DNA is TGTGCCAGTAGCCCTTTACTAGCGGGGGGACCTGGAGAGTTCTTC.

The chain couples TRBV20-1 to TRBJ2-1; TRBD2 matches 11 bases. There are 16 residues in the CDR3. Unmatched junction bases numbered 8, after V lost 0 bases and J lost 7 bases. The V gene's germline CDR1 is DFQATT and CDR2 SNEGSKA (reference sequence). CDR3 sequence reads: CSARDAGLAGVNEQFF. CDR3 sequence (DNA): TGCAGTGCTAGAGACGCAGGACTAGCGGGTGTTAATGAGCAGTTCTTC.

The CDR3 reads CSARRTSEQYF. DNA of the CDR3: TGCAGTGCTAGACGCACAAGCGAGCAGTACTTC. The chain links TRBV20-1 to TRBJ2-7, with no clear D. Trimming removed 2 bases from V and 6 bases from J, with 8 bases in between. The CDR3 spans 11 residues. Germline V gene data show CDR1 as DFQATT and CDR2 as SNEGSKA (reference sequence).

In this sample, this clonotype turned up many times. The J gene is TRBJ2-3, the V gene TRBV28, with 13 nucleotides matching TRBD2. Germline assignment: CDR1 MDHEN and CDR2 SYDVKM. The CDR3 loop spans 15 amino acids. V shed 5 bases, J shed 9 bases, and the junction held 8 bases outside the gene matches. CDR3 loop: CASSPPLAGGHTQYF. The CDR3 DNA sequence: TGTGCCAGCAGTCCCCCACTAGCGGGGGGGCACACGCAGTATTTT.

The DNA for the CDR3 is TGTGCCACCGGCCTCACACTAGCGGATCAAGAGACCCAGTACTTC. It specifies CATGLTLADQETQYF. The J gene is TRBJ2-5, the V gene TRBV10-3; 8 bases map to TRBD2. The J segment lost 2 bases and the V segment lost 10 bases, leaving 12 bases of the junction unmatched. CDR3 length equals 15 residues. CDR1 ENHRY and CDR2 SYGVKD come from the germline V gene.

There are many counts of this clonotype. This chain links TRBV24-1 with TRBJ1-2; no firm D call. V was pared by 9 bases and J by 7 bases, with 11 bases between. The germline CDR1 and CDR2 sequences are KGHDR and SFDVKD. The CDR3 has 11 amino acids. Here the CDR3 DNA reads TGTGCCACCGCTAGGCCGAGTGGCTACACCTTC. This encodes CATARPSGYTF.

This chain uses TRBV20-1 with TRBJ2-5, with D perhaps TRBD2 (7 bases). The germline gives CDR1 DFQATT, CDR2 SNEGSKA (reference sequence). Trimming removed 6 bases from V and 1 base from J, with 9 bases in between. This CDR3 comprises 12 residues. CDR3 bases: TGCAGTGCCCGGGGGGCCCAAGAGACCCAGTACTTC. It translates to CSARGAQETQYF.

The table lists this clonotype with many counts. V gene TRBV20-1 combines with J gene TRBJ2-1; 10 bases map to TRBD1. There are 20 residues in the CDR3. CDR1 and CDR2 from the germline V gene are DFQATT and SNEGSKA (reference sequence). Unmatched junction bases numbered 18, after V lost 0 bases and J lost 4 bases. In nucleotides, the CDR3 is TGCAGTGCTAGAGACCCGGGCCGGGACAGGGGTCATTCCGGTTACAATGAGCAGTTCTTC. It translates to CSARDPGRDRGHSGYNEQFF.

Only a few counts were recorded for this clonotype. The chain has TRBV6-5 and TRBJ2-7; D is perhaps TRBD1 (6 bases). This CDR3 comprises 12 residues. V was shortened by 6 bases and J by 2 bases, with 8 bases between the two germline ends. CDR1 and CDR2 from the germline V gene are MNHEY and SVGAGI. CDR3 nucleotides: TGTGCCAGCAGACAGGGACCCTACGAGCAGTACTTC. Protein sequence: CASRQGPYEQYF.

There are many counts of this clonotype. The V gene is TRBV7-2, the J gene TRBJ2-3; weak D call: TRBD2 (6 bases). Germline V gives CDR1 SGHTA, CDR2 FQGNSA. V shed 2 bases and J shed 0 bases, with 12 bases lying between them. This CDR3 has 16 residues. CDR3 in amino acids: CASSLIGGASTDTQYF. The CDR3 DNA reads TGTGCCAGCAGCTTAATCGGCGGGGCTAGCACAGATACGCAGTATTTT.

This clonotype was counted at least ten times. CDR3 loop: CSVENGGYEQYF. The CDR3, as DNA: TGCAGCGTCGAGAATGGCGGATACGAGCAGTACTTC. The genes are TRBV29-1 and TRBJ2-7; unclear D gene. V shed 6 bases and J shed 4 bases, with 13 bases lying between them. The germline V gene has CDR1 SQVTM and CDR2 ANQGSEA. The CDR3 is made up of 12 amino acids.